The rows below give T cell receptor beta chains drawn from one sample of a study of identifying expanded T cells in peripheral blood. Profiling relied on immunoSEQ multiplex PCR, and the TCRdb table lists in-frame clones only, not all of them. The table includes 90,000 to 100,000 clones, about 88% detected once. Sequenced: blood. Receptors originate from a person aged 18 to 70 in good health. The CDR3 runs from the conserved cysteine through the conserved F or W. The D gene is left open where the match is weak. The size field is filled for only some rows; it gives once, few, many or a size class.

clone_size,j_call,v_call,d_call,cdr3_length,cdr3_nt,cdr3_aa
.,TRBJ2-1,TRBV10-3,.,18,TGTGCCATCAGTGAGTCGTTAGAGTATAGGTCTGGCTACAATGAGCAGTTCTTC,CAISESLEYRSGYNEQFF
.,TRBJ1-2,TRBV25-1,.,14,TGTGCCAGCAGAGCCCCAGGGCCCGGGAGTGGCTACACCTTC,CASRAPGPGSGYTF
few,TRBJ2-7,TRBV28,.,11,TGTGCCAGCAGCTGGGAGCGTGAGCAGTACTTC,CASSWEREQYF
.,TRBJ1-2,TRBV6-4,.,13,TGTGCCAGCAGTCCCACAGGGATTGATGGCTACACCTTC,CASSPTGIDGYTF
.,TRBJ2-7,TRBV6-5,TRBD2,15,TGTGCCAGCAGTTACGTAGCGGGGGGACCCTACGAGCAGTACTTC,CASSYVAGGPYEQYF
.,TRBJ2-5,TRBV13,.,16,TGTGCCAGCAGCTTAGGCCATCGGGGCTACCAAGAGACCCAGTACTTC,CASSLGHRGYQETQYF
.,TRBJ2-1,TRBV20-1,.,11,TGCAGTGCTGCCACGGGGAATGAGCAGTTCTTC,CSAATGNEQFF
.,TRBJ2-2,TRBV2,.,16,TGTGCCAGCAGTGAAGCCCGGACAGCGAACACCGGGGAGCTGTTTTTT,CASSEARTANTGELFF
.,TRBJ2-3,TRBV27,.,16,TGTGCCAGCAGTCCGCCCGACAGGAAGGGCACAGATACGCAGTATTTT,CASSPPDRKGTDTQYF
once,TRBJ1-2,TRBV30,.,13,TGTGCCTGGGATAGGGGAGGGCCTTATGGCTACACCTTC,CAWDRGGPYGYTF
.,TRBJ1-5,TRBV4-2,.,20,TGTGCCAGCAGCCAACGTTGGGCGGGGACGCTTAATCTAGGCAATCAGCCCCAGCATTTT,CASSQRWAGTLNLGNQPQHF
.,TRBJ1-1,TRBV6-4,.,13,TGTGCCAGCAGTAGCAGGGACAACACTGAAGCTTTCTTT,CASSSRDNTEAFF
.,TRBJ1-2,TRBV6-5,.,13,TGTGCCAGCAGTTACAGCAGAAACTATGGCTACACCTTC,CASSYSRNYGYTF
.,TRBJ2-7,TRBV13,.,14,TGTGCCAGCAGCTTAATCGCAGGGGCGCGGGAGCAGTACTTC,CASSLIAGAREQYF
.,TRBJ2-3,TRBV19,TRBD1,15,TGTGCCAGTAGTATAGGAGAACAGGGGTGGGATACGCAGTATTTT,CASSIGEQGWDTQYF
.,TRBJ2-1,TRBV18,.,16,TGTGCCAGCTCACCGCCGAGCGGTAGCTCCTACAATGAGCAGTTCTTC,CASSPPSGSSYNEQFF
.,TRBJ2-1,TRBV7-2,TRBD2,15,TGTGTCAGCAGCTTAGGCGGGAGGGCCTACAATGAGCAGTTCTTC,CVSSLGGRAYNEQFF
.,TRBJ1-6,TRBV9,.,15,TGTGCCAGCAGCGTACTCGGCCGGGGAGATTCACCCCTCCACTTT,CASSVLGRGDSPLHF
.,TRBJ2-2,TRBV6-1,.,14,TGTGCCAGCAGTGAGAGTGCGAACACCGGGGAGCTGTTTTTT,CASSESANTGELFF
few,TRBJ1-3,TRBV28,.,15,TGTGCCAGCAGCACCAATTTTCAGGGGAGAAACACCATATATTTT,CASSTNFQGRNTIYF
.,TRBJ2-3,TRBV30,TRBD2,14,TGTGCCTGGAGAACGGGAGGGAACACAGATACGCAGTATTTT,CAWRTGGNTDTQYF
.,TRBJ1-4,TRBV5-1,.,14,TGCGCCAGCAGCGTGCAAGCACCTAATGAAAAACTGTTTTTT,CASSVQAPNEKLFF
.,TRBJ1-3,TRBV28,.,15,TGTGCCAGCAGTTCGGTACAGGGTGGTGGAAACACCATATATTTT,CASSSVQGGGNTIYF
.,TRBJ2-1,TRBV15,.,14,TGTGCCACCAGCAGAGGACTAGATTACAATGAGCAGTTCTTC,CATSRGLDYNEQFF
.,TRBJ1-3,TRBV7-9,TRBD1,14,TGTGCCAGCAGCCAAGGACAGGGAGGAAACACCATATATTTT,CASSQGQGGNTIYF
.,TRBJ2-2,TRBV28,TRBD1,14,TGTGCCAGCAGCGGGACAGAGGCAACCGGGGAGCTGTTTTTT,CASSGTEATGELFF
.,TRBJ2-7,TRBV15,.,15,TGTGCCACCAGCAGAGATTTTATAGGAGGGTACGAGCAGTACTTC,CATSRDFIGGYEQYF
.,TRBJ2-1,TRBV14,.,16,TGTGCCAGCAGCCGTCACACGGGGAGCTCCTACAATGAGCAGTTCTTC,CASSRHTGSSYNEQFF
.,TRBJ2-7,TRBV6-1,.,14,TGTGCCAGCAGTGCCTTAGCCAGGGGTAACGAGCAGTACTTC,CASSALARGNEQYF
.,TRBJ2-1,TRBV4-2,.,14,TGTGCCAGCAGCTCCGGGACGTTGGGCAATGAGCAGTTCTTC,CASSSGTLGNEQFF
.,TRBJ2-5,TRBV30,TRBD2,16,TGTGCCTGGAGTGTACTTACTAGCGGGAGACAAGAGACCCAGTACTTC,CAWSVLTSGRQETQYF
.,TRBJ1-4,TRBV30,.,10,TGTGCCTGGCCCATCGAAAAACTGTTTTTT,CAWPIEKLFF
.,TRBJ2-7,TRBV10-3,.,17,TGTGCCATCAGTGGTGGGCTGAACAGGGCAGGGAGTTACGAGCAGTACTTC,CAISGGLNRAGSYEQYF
.,TRBJ1-5,TRBV7-2,.,13,TGTGCCAGCAGCTTACAGGGTTTGGAGCCCCAGCATTTT,CASSLQGLEPQHF
once,TRBJ1-1,TRBV5-1,.,15,TGCGCCAGCAGCTTGCAACCACAGGGGAACACTGAAGCTTTCTTT,CASSLQPQGNTEAFF
once,TRBJ2-1,TRBV6-5,.,14,TGTGCCAGCAGTTACTCAGGCCGGAACAATGAGCAGTTCTTC,CASSYSGRNNEQFF
.,TRBJ2-1,TRBV28,TRBD1,14,TGTGCCAGCAGCCACGGGACAGGAAGCAATGAGCAGTTCTTC,CASSHGTGSNEQFF
.,TRBJ2-7,TRBV7-2,TRBD1,14,TGTGCCAGCAGCTTACGCCGGACAGGGCTCGAGCAGTACTTC,CASSLRRTGLEQYF
.,TRBJ1-6,TRBV28,.,16,TGTGCCAGCAGTCCCGCCCGGACCCTCGGCGATTCACCCCTCCACTTT,CASSPARTLGDSPLHF
.,TRBJ1-2,TRBV2,.,13,TGTGCCAGCAGTTGGGACCTCGCCGGGGGCTACACCTTC,CASSWDLAGGYTF
.,TRBJ2-7,TRBV7-6,TRBD2,16,TGTGCCAGCAGCCCTCTAGCGGGAGGGCCGCCCTACGAGCAGTACTTC,CASSPLAGGPPYEQYF
.,TRBJ1-1,TRBV6-5,.,13,TGTGCCAGCAGTTACTCGGGTTTAGCTGAAGCTTTCTTT,CASSYSGLAEAFF
.,TRBJ2-7,TRBV7-9,TRBD1,12,TGTGAATGGACAGGGGGCATGGACGAGCAGTACTTC,CEWTGGMDEQYF
.,TRBJ2-5,TRBV18,.,14,TGTGCCAGCTCACCACGGCTGGGGGTAGAGACCCAGTACTTC,CASSPRLGVETQYF
.,TRBJ1-2,TRBV7-9,TRBD1,14,TGTGCCAGCAGAAAAGAGGGAACAGGGGACGGCTACACCTTC,CASRKEGTGDGYTF
few,TRBJ2-3,TRBV7-2,TRBD2,16,TGTGCCAGCAGCTTACGCGGGGGGGAAGTTGCAGATACGCAGTATTTT,CASSLRGGEVADTQYF
once,TRBJ2-1,TRBV6-4,.,15,TGTGCCAGCAGTGACTCTCTGGAGGGCGGGGATGAGCAGTTCTTC,CASSDSLEGGDEQFF
.,TRBJ1-1,TRBV5-1,TRBD1,14,TGCGCCAGCAGCACCGGGACAGCGAACACTGAAGCTTTCTTT,CASSTGTANTEAFF
.,TRBJ2-7,TRBV27,.,14,TGTGCCAGCAGACACGGGACACCACCCTACGAGCAGTACTTC,CASRHGTPPYEQYF
.,TRBJ2-7,TRBV25-1,.,15,TGTGCCAGCAGTGAACCCGGGACAAACTCCTACGAGCAGTACTTC,CASSEPGTNSYEQYF
.,TRBJ1-1,TRBV7-9,.,14,TGTGCCAGCAGCTTTTCGGCAGGGAACACTGAAGCTTTCTTT,CASSFSAGNTEAFF
.,TRBJ1-1,TRBV19,.,14,TGTGCCAGTAGGCTCAGGGAAAGTAGGACTGAAGCTTTCTTT,CASRLRESRTEAFF
few,TRBJ2-3,TRBV5-6,TRBD2,16,TGTGCCAGCAGCTTGGAGACTAGCGGGAGCACAGATACGCAGTATTTT,CASSLETSGSTDTQYF